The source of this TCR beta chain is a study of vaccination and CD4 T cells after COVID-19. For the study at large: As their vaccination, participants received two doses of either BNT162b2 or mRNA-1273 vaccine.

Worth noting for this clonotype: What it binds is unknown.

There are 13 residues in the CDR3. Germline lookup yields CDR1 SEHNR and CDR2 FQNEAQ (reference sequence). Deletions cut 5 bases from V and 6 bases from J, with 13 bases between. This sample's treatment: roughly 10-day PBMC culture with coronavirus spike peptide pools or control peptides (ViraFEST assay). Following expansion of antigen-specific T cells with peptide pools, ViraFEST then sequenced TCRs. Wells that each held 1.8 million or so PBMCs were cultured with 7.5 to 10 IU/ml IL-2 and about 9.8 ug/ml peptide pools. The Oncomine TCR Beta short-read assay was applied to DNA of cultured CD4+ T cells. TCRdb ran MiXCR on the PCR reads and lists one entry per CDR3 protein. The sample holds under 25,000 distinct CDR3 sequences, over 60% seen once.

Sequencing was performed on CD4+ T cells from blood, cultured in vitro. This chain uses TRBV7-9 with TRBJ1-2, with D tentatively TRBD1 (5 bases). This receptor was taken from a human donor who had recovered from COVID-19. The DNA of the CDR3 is TGTGCCAGCAGCCTACCAGGGATGGATGGCTACACCTTC. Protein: CASSLPGMDGYTF.